This entry features one TCR beta chain sequence. This record comes from a study of cytomegalovirus exposure and HLA in healthy donors. The germline V and J ends were trimmed by 2 bases and 0 bases, with 14 bases remaining between them. This CDR3 has 17 amino acids. CDR1 MNHNS and CDR2 SASEGT come from the germline V gene. The PCR ran on 60 Vbeta and 13 Jbeta primers. Libraries were prepared by immunoSEQ multiplex PCR; TCRdb keeps only in-frame clonotypes and omits some of them. The data hold under 150,000 clones, with approximately 80% observed a single time. Sample: PBMCs. The TCR comes from a girl aged 2 to 9 in good health and CMV-seronegative. The V and J genes are TRBV6-1 and TRBJ1-3; TRBD1 might be the D (6 bases). The CDR3 sequence: CASSEREGHSSGNTIYF. CDR3 nucleotides: TGTGCCAGCAGTGAAAGGGAGGGACATTCCTCTGGAAACACCATATATTTT.